The 10 T cell receptor beta chains below were found in one sample sequenced in a study of response to subunit inactivated influenza vaccine. MiXCR, applied by TCRdb to the RT-PCR reads, yields one record per CDR3 protein. Of over 750,000 distinct CDR3 sequences detected, around 20% appear once; the ten largest clones hold about 10%. The sequencing here drew on PBMCs from blood, taken more than 4 days after vaccination. Receptors were obtained from a man aged 45-65 years who received an inactivated influenza vaccine.

The rearrangement links TRBV5-1 to TRBJ1-5; TRBD1 is a possible D gene (6 bases). V dropped 3 bases and J dropped 5 bases, with 12 bases sitting between them. Per the germline V gene, CDR1 is SGHRS and CDR2 is YFSETQ. The CDR3 is 14 residues long. In nucleotides, the CDR3 is TGCGCCAGCAGCTCGGACAGTCCCGATCAGCCCCAGCATTTT. This codes for CASSSDSPDQPQHF.

This clonotype has at least ten counts. The genes are TRBV5-1 and TRBJ2-3, with unresolved D. Germline CDR1 is SGHRS and CDR2 is YFSETQ. This CDR3 has 16 residues. The V gene lost 5 bases and the J gene lost 0 bases, with 16 bases spanning the gap. The DNA for the CDR3 is TGCGCCAGCAGACAATCAGCTGTGATGAGCACAGATACGCAGTATTTT. Encoded protein: CASRQSAVMSTDTQYF.

A few counts support this clonotype. The chain carries TRBV5-1 and TRBJ2-3; 10 bases are a match to TRBD2. V gave up 2 bases and J gave up 4 bases; unmatched junction bases: 10. The CDR3 consists of 17 residues. Germline V gene sequence: CDR1 SGHRS, CDR2 YFSETQ. CDR3 bases: TGCGCCAGCAGCTTCCTAGCGGGAGAAGCTGGGGCAGATACGCAGTATTTT. It codes for CASSFLAGEAGADTQYF. The complete variable domain, with remaining parts taken from reference TRBV5-1 and TRBJ2-3, reads KAGVTQTPRYLIKTRGQQVTLSCSPISGHRSVSWYQQTPGQGLQFLFEYFSETQRNKGNFPGRFSGRQFSNSRSEMNVSTLELGDSALYLCASSFLAGEAGADTQYFGPGTRLTVL.

This chain connects TRBV7-2 to TRBJ1-2, with D unclear. V lost 1 base and J 6 bases, leaving 12 bases between the germline ends. There are 14 residues in the CDR3. CDR1 is SGHTA, CDR2 FQGNSA, per germline. The CDR3 DNA follows: TGTGCCAGCAGCTTAGGGACGATCCAAAATGGCTACACCTTC. This translates into CASSLGTIQNGYTF. The full variable domain, with the rest looked up from reference TRBV7-2 and TRBJ1-2, is GAGVSQSPSNKVTEKGKDVELRCDPISGHTALYWYRQSLGQGLEFLIYFQGNSAPDKSGLPSDRFSAERTGGSVSTLTIQRTQQEDSAVYLCASSLGTIQNGYTFGSGTRLTVV.

The CDR3 sequence is CAWSVGGHTDTQYF. CDR3 nucleotide sequence: TGTGCCTGGAGTGTAGGTGGCCACACAGATACGCAGTATTTT. J is TRBJ2-3 and V is TRBV30; no clear D. The CDR3 is 14 amino acids. Trimming shortened V by 0 bases and J by 2 bases, and 9 bases separated the two germline ends. Germline assignment: CDR1 GTSNPN and CDR2 SVGIG (reference sequence).

The rearrangement uses TRBV11-3 and TRBJ2-1; no reliable D call. Germline V gene lookup returns CDR1 SGHNT and CDR2 YENEEA. The ends were cut back, 0 bases at V and 0 bases at J, with 9 bases in the middle. The CDR3 contains 16 residues. The CDR3 nucleotides are TGTGCCAGCAGCTTAGATGTGGGCCACTCCTACAATGAGCAGTTCTTC. It encodes CASSLDVGHSYNEQFF. Drawing the rest from reference TRBV11-3 and TRBJ2-1, the complete variable domain is EAGVVQSPRYKIIEKKQPVAFWCNPISGHNTLYWYLQNLGQGPELLIRYENEEAVDDSQLPKDRFSAERLKGVDSTLKIQPAELGDSAVYLCASSLDVGHSYNEQFFGPGTRLTVL.

The chain uses TRBV3-1 and TRBJ2-5, with 8 bases lining up with TRBD1. In germline, CDR1 is LGHDT, CDR2 YNNKEL (reference sequence). V was clipped by 6 bases and J by 4 bases; unmatched bases: 13. The CDR3 runs 16 residues. The chain's CDR3 is CASSNEGQGGRETQYF. DNA of the CDR3: TGTGCCAGCAGTAACGAAGGACAGGGAGGTCGAGAGACCCAGTACTTC.

The CDR3 sequence: CTLQVTRGSEAFF. In DNA, the CDR3 is TGCACGTTACAGGTCACCCGGGGATCAGAAGCTTTCTTT. The chain recombines TRBV29-1 with TRBJ1-1; perhaps TRBD1 as D (5 bases). Germline CDR1 reads SQVTM; CDR2 reads ANQGSEA. The CDR3 covers 13 residues.

The genes are TRBV5-6 and TRBJ2-7; 7 bases match TRBD1. Unmatched junction bases numbered 10, after V lost 3 bases and J lost 4 bases. The CDR3 spans 15 residues. The germline V gene has CDR1 SGHDT and CDR2 YYEEEE. The CDR3 loop reads CASSSTGQLLYEQYF. As DNA, the CDR3 is TGTGCCAGCAGCTCTACGGGACAGTTACTATACGAGCAGTACTTC.

This clonotype was found many times. The genes are TRBV12-3 or TRBV12-4 and TRBJ2-7; D unclear. The CDR3 is 13 amino acids. V was shortened by 1 base and J by 6 bases, with 10 bases between the two germline ends. The CDR3 protein is CASSLVTGVEQYF. DNA for the CDR3: TGTGCCAGCAGTTTAGTTACGGGTGTCGAGCAGTACTTC.